A single sample is the source of the 24 T cell receptor beta chains below, sequenced in a study of graft-versus-host responses after intestinal transplantation. The assay was immunoSEQ multiplex PCR, and TCRdb's table has in-frame clones only and misses some. The sample lists 95,000 to 150,000 clones; over 80% were seen once. Their specific antigens are unknown. This specimen was unstimulated CD4+ T cells sorted from spleen or lymph node cells, taken before intestinal transplant. These receptors originate from a human donor who received an intestinal transplant.

V is TRBV18 and J is TRBJ2-7; 10 nucleotides line up with TRBD1. The V gene's germline CDR1 is KGHSH and CDR2 LQKENI. The J segment lost 3 bases and the V segment lost 3 bases, leaving 5 bases of the junction unmatched. The CDR3 loop spans 15 amino acids. Here the CDR3 DNA reads TGTGCCAGCTCACCTCGGACAGGGGGGAACTACGAGCAGTACTTC. It is translated as CASSPRTGGNYEQYF.

The gene calls are TRBV29-1 and TRBJ2-3; TRBD1 might be the D (6 bases). The V end was cut by 5 bases, the J end by 3 bases, with 18 bases between. The CDR3 runs to 15 residues. Germline CDR1 is SQVTM and CDR2 is ANQGSEA. The CDR3 loop is CSVQPTGTWTDTQYF. The DNA of the CDR3 is TGCAGCGTTCAACCTACAGGGACATGGACAGATACGCAGTATTTT.

The genes are TRBV7-3 and TRBJ2-3; D remains unclear. V lost 3 bases and J lost 2, with 6 bases in between. Germline loops: CDR1 SGHTA, CDR2 FQGTGA. The CDR3 spans 13 residues. CDR3 region: CASSFDNTDTQYF. The CDR3 DNA is TGTGCCAGCAGCTTTGACAACACAGATACGCAGTATTTT.

CDR3 DNA: TGTGCCAGCTCCGGCACCGGACAGTATGGCTACACCTTC. Protein: CASSGTGQYGYTF. This rearrangement joins TRBV5-6 to TRBJ1-2; perhaps TRBD1 as D (6 bases). V was clipped by 7 bases and J by 5 bases, with 15 bases between them. This CDR3 is 13 amino acids long. The germline V gene encodes CDR1 SGHDT and CDR2 YYEEEE.

The rearrangement links TRBV6-1 to TRBJ1-6; D not resolved. The CDR3 extends over 13 amino acids. The germline V gene encodes CDR1 MNHNS and CDR2 SASEGT. V was shortened by 7 bases and J by 4 bases, with 8 bases between the two germline ends. In DNA form, the CDR3 reads TGTGCCAGCATTCCAATGTATAATTCACCCCTCCACTTT. It specifies CASIPMYNSPLHF.

This chain connects TRBV28 to TRBJ2-7; D may be TRBD2 (6 bases). The length of the CDR3 is 12 residues. V shed 9 bases and J shed 3 bases, with 12 bases lying between them. Germline-derived CDR1 and CDR2 are MDHEN and SYDVKM. The CDR3 sequence: CASRDLRYEQYF. Here the CDR3 DNA reads TGTGCCAGTCGGGACTTGCGCTACGAGCAGTACTTC.

The chain recombines TRBV10-3 with TRBJ1-2, with 10 bases aligning to TRBD1. The V gene end was trimmed by 8 bases and the J gene end by 6 bases; junction bases not matched to a gene: 9. CDR1 and CDR2 (germline): ENHRY, SYGVKD. CDR3 length equals 14 residues. DNA of the CDR3: TGTGCCATCGGTAGACAGGGGGCCTTAGATGGCTACACCTTC. This sequence encodes CAIGRQGALDGYTF.

V is TRBV19 and J is TRBJ2-5, with 8 bases matching TRBD1. Unmatched junction bases numbered 12, after V lost 4 bases and J lost 5 bases. Germline V lookup: CDR1 LNHDA, CDR2 SQIVND (reference sequence). The CDR3 is 16 amino acids. The CDR3 is CASSTYDRGGGETQYF. CDR3 in DNA: TGTGCCAGTAGTACCTACGACAGGGGTGGGGGGGAGACCCAGTACTTC.

The rearrangement uses TRBV21-1 and TRBJ2-1; the table calls TRBD1, which could not be checked here. TRBV21-1 is a documented pseudogene. CDR3 length: 15 amino acids. CDR3 in amino acids: CASSNQGGIYNEQFF. Here the CDR3 DNA reads TGTGCCAGCAGCAATCAGGGGGGTATTTACAATGAGCAGTTCTTC.

This chain links TRBV7-9 with TRBJ1-2, with D possibly TRBD1 on 6 matching bases. The CDR3 covers 13 residues. Germline CDR1 and CDR2: SEHNR and FQNEAQ (reference sequence). V was trimmed by 5 bases and J by 3 bases, leaving 10 bases between them. CDR3 nucleotides: TGTGCCAGCAGCATGGGACACTACTATGGCTACACCTTC. Translated: CASSMGHYYGYTF. Variable domain in full (rest from reference TRBV7-9 and TRBJ1-2): DTGVSQNPRHKITKRGQNVTFRCDPISEHNRLYWYRQTLGQGPEFLTYFQNEAQLEKSRLLSDRFSAERPKGSFSTLEIQRTEQGDSAMYLCASSMGHYYGYTFGSGTRLTVV.

The rearrangement links TRBV6-5 to TRBJ2-7; no clear D. Trimming shortened V by 7 bases and J by 1 base, and 14 bases separated the two germline ends. The CDR3 length is 14 residues. Germline lookup yields CDR1 MNHEY and CDR2 SVGAGI. CDR3 residues: CASILTLGSYEQYF. For the CDR3, the DNA is TGTGCCAGCATCTTAACGTTGGGATCCTACGAGCAGTACTTC.

V usage is TRBV10-1 and J usage is TRBJ2-6; a possible D gene is TRBD2 (6 bases). This CDR3 is built from 15 residues. Looked up from germline, CDR1 is WNHNN and CDR2 is SYGVQD (reference sequence). V was trimmed by 2 bases and J by 2 bases, leaving 7 bases between them. CDR3 sequence: CASSEGGTGANVLTF. Written as DNA, the CDR3 is TGCGCCAGCAGTGAGGGGGGGACTGGGGCCAACGTCCTGACTTTC.

This clone was detected once. V and J are TRBV10-2 and TRBJ2-1, with 8 positions matching TRBD1. The ends lost 8 bases at V and 9 bases at J; junction bases unmatched: 6. From germline, CDR1 is WSHSY and CDR2 SAAADI. This CDR3 contains 12 residues. CDR3 amino acids: CASAQGASEQFF. In DNA, the CDR3 is TGCGCCAGCGCTCAGGGGGCGTCTGAGCAGTTCTTC.

As to this clone: The junction does not match germline at one end; this may be a read error. The J gene is TRBJ2-1, the V gene TRBV7-7; 14 positions agree with TRBD2. This CDR3 is built from 16 residues. Germline CDR1 reads SSHAT; CDR2 reads FNYEAQ (reference sequence). This CDR3 is CASSPPGLAGVNEQFF. The CDR3 DNA reads TGTGCTAGCAGCCCACCGGGACTAGCGGGAGTAAATGAGCAGTTCTTC.

The chain has TRBV11-1 and TRBJ2-1; 15 positions agree with TRBD2. Per germline, CDR1 SGHAT and CDR2 FQDESV (reference sequence). The J segment lost 3 bases and the V segment lost 5 bases, leaving 11 bases of the junction unmatched. This CDR3 has 19 residues. CDR3 nucleotide sequence: TGTGCCAGCAGCCCTCCGGGGACTAGCGGGAGGTACCTCTACAATGAGCAGTTCTTC. Encoded protein: CASSPPGTSGRYLYNEQFF. The variable domain in full, completed from reference TRBV11-1 and TRBJ2-1, reads EAEVAQSPRYKITEKSQAVAFWCDPISGHATLYWYRQILGQGPELLVQFQDESVVDDSQLPKDRFSAERLKGVDSTLKIQPAELGDSAMYLCASSPPGTSGRYLYNEQFFGPGTRLTVL.

The V and J genes are TRBV19 and TRBJ2-1; TRBD2 aligns across 8 bases. J was trimmed by 2 bases and V by 1 base; bases with no gene match: 4. Per germline, CDR1 LNHDA and CDR2 SQIVND (reference sequence). This CDR3 has 16 amino acids. CDR3 sequence (DNA): TGTGCCAGTAGTATAGTCAGCGGGAGACCCTACAATGAGCAGTTCTTC. Translating it yields CASSIVSGRPYNEQFF.

V and J are TRBV25-1 and TRBJ2-7; possibly TRBD2 for D (5 bases). Germline CDR1 and CDR2: MGHDK and SYGVNS. With 11 bases removed from V and 7 bases from J, the gap between germline ends came to 18 bases. The CDR3 is 12 amino acids. The CDR3 loop is CARAVRGREQYF. The CDR3 bases are TGTGCCCGTGCTGTACGAGGGCGGGAGCAGTACTTC.

The chain employs TRBV19 and TRBJ1-1; TRBD1 is a possible D gene (5 bases). V was pared by 3 bases and J by 1 base, with 6 bases between. Germline CDR1 reads LNHDA; CDR2 reads SQIVND (reference sequence). This CDR3 contains 13 residues. Here the CDR3 reads CASSIGQNTEAFF. The CDR3 DNA follows: TGTGCCAGTAGTATCGGACAGAACACTGAAGCTTTCTTT. The entire variable domain, with the rest obtained from reference TRBV19 and TRBJ1-1, is as follows: DGGITQSPKYLFRKEGQNVTLSCEQNLNHDAMYWYRQDPGQGLRLIYYSQIVNDFQKGDIAEGYSVSREKKESFPLTVTSAQKNPTAFYLCASSIGQNTEAFFGQGTRLTVV.

In DNA form, the CDR3 reads TGTGCCAGCGGGAGACGACAGGGACCAAACATTCAGTACTTC. This encodes CASGRRQGPNIQYF. The chain recombines TRBV6-1 with TRBJ2-4; TRBD1 agrees at 7 bases. Germline V gene data show CDR1 as MNHNS and CDR2 as SASEGT. The CDR3 runs 14 residues. J was trimmed by 6 bases and V by 8 bases; bases with no gene match: 10.

CDR3: CASGKGRLGTEAFF. The CDR3 DNA reads as TGTGCCAGCGGTAAGGGTAGGCTTGGGACTGAAGCTTTCTTT. The rearrangement uses TRBV2 and TRBJ1-1; no clear D. V lost 8 bases and J lost 5, with 18 bases in between. This CDR3 comprises 14 residues. The germline CDR1 and CDR2 sequences are SNHLY and FYNNEI.

In its sample, this clone was seen a few times. The chain recombines TRBV6-1 with TRBJ2-2; D gene ambiguous. The V gene lost 6 bases and the J gene lost 6 bases, with 17 bases spanning the gap. This CDR3 has 15 residues. Germline values: CDR1 MNHNS, CDR2 SASEGT. In DNA, the CDR3 is TGTGCCAGCAGGACGACTCCGCTAGGGTCCGGGGAGCTGTTTTTT. This encodes CASRTTPLGSGELFF.

The gene calls are TRBV7-9 and TRBJ2-1, with TRBD1 identical over 9 bases. The V and J ends lost 5 bases and 3 bases, in that order; junction bases with no gene match: 5. The CDR3 is made up of 15 amino acids. CDR1 is SEHNR, CDR2 FQNEAQ, per germline (reference sequence). As DNA, the CDR3 is TGTGCCAGCAGCCCCCGGACAGGGGTCTACAATGAGCAGTTCTTC. Translated: CASSPRTGVYNEQFF.

This rearrangement joins TRBV27 to TRBJ2-7; 7 bases are shared with TRBD1. This CDR3 comprises 13 residues. Germline-derived CDR1 and CDR2 are MNHEY and SMNVEV (reference sequence). Trimming cost V 4 bases and J 6 bases; bases outside gene matches: 6. For the CDR3, the DNA is TGTGCCAGCAGTTACAGGGGAGTCCGCGAGCAGTACTTC. This encodes CASSYRGVREQYF.

V is TRBV18 and J is TRBJ2-7; the D gene is possibly TRBD2 (6 bases). Germline CDR1 KGHSH, CDR2 LQKENI. This CDR3 spans 11 amino acids. The ends were cut back, 6 bases at V and 13 bases at J, with 16 bases in the middle. CDR3 nucleotide sequence: TGTGCCAGCTCGGCCAACCGGGAGACTTACTTC. This gives the protein CASSANRETYF. The full variable domain, rest sourced from reference TRBV18 and TRBJ2-7, is NAGVMQNPRHLVRRRGQEARLRCSPMKGHSHVYWYRQLPEEGLKFMVYLQKENIIDESGMPKERFSAEFPKEGPSILRIQQVVRGDSAAYFCASSANRETYFGPGTRLTVT.